This T cell receptor beta chain was profiled in a study of HIV-infected patients and healthy controls. Germline CDR1 MNHEY, CDR2 SMNVEV (reference sequence). This CDR3 comprises 17 residues. With V trimmed by 6 bases and J by 0 bases, 8 bases remained unmatched. TCRdb processed the 5' RACE reads anew with MiXCR; each CDR3 protein has one entry. The sample shows 55,000 to 70,000 distinct CDR3 sequences, around 21% of them seen only once. This clonotype was picked up many times. Sequenced material: CD4+ T cells from blood. The receptor's source is a human donor in good health. The chain is built from TRBV27 and TRBJ2-6; TRBD1 agrees at 7 bases. CDR3 in DNA: TGTGCCAGCAGCCCTGACAGGGCCCTCTCTGGGGCCAACGTCCTGACTTTC. It codes for CASSPDRALSGANVLTF. The full variable domain, its missing parts supplied by reference TRBV27 and TRBJ2-6, is EAQVTQNPRYLITVTGKKLTVTCSQNMNHEYMSWYRQDPGLGLRQIYYSMNVEVTDKGDVPEGYKVSRKEKRNFPLILESPSPNQTSLYFCASSPDRALSGANVLTFGAGSRLTVL.